The 9 T cell receptor beta chains reported below all come from one sample, sequenced in a study of T cells in Graves' hyperthyroidism and ophthalmopathy. TCR beta CDR3 sequences were amplified from RNA transcripts. The TCR CDR3 was amplified in a first-round RT-PCR using the HTBI primer set. TCRdb redid the calling of the multiplex PCR reads with MiXCR, one entry per CDR3 protein. The table includes about 98,000 distinct CDR3 sequences, approximately 40% detected once. The source material was peripheral blood or thyroid tissue (not recorded which). The source of these receptors is a woman under 40 with Graves' hyperthyroidism.

This clonotype was observed at least ten times. The chain employs TRBV5-1 and TRBJ1-6; TRBD1 matches at 8 bases. The CDR3 covers 15 residues. In germline, CDR1 is SGHRS, CDR2 YFSETQ. Trimming removed 4 bases from V and 7 bases from J; junction bases left unmatched: 7. The DNA of the CDR3 is TGCGCCAGCAGCATCGGAAGGACAGGGAATTCACCCCTCCACTTT. Protein sequence: CASSIGRTGNSPLHF.

This clonotype was detected many times. DNA of the CDR3: TGTGCCAGCAGTTCTCTTGGACGCATCGCTAACTATGGCTACACCTTC. The encoded protein is CASSSLGRIANYGYTF. The chain carries TRBV28 and TRBJ1-2; D remains unclear. There are 16 residues in the CDR3. Germline V gene data show CDR1 as MDHEN and CDR2 as SYDVKM. With 4 bases removed from V and 0 bases from J, the gap between germline ends came to 15 bases.

This clonotype was counted many times. The chain joins TRBV7-8 to TRBJ1-5; TRBD1 matches at 7 bases. Unmatched junction bases numbered 8, after V lost 5 bases and J lost 7 bases. Per germline, CDR1 SGHVS and CDR2 FQNEAQ. CDR3 length: 14 amino acids. CDR3 sequence: CASSEDRVLQPQHF. The CDR3 coding sequence is TGTGCCAGCAGCGAAGACAGGGTGCTGCAGCCCCAGCATTTT.

In this sample, this clonotype turned up many times. V gene TRBV7-6 combines with J gene TRBJ2-7; TRBD2 matches at 11 bases. This CDR3 comprises 13 residues. Trimming at V came to 6 bases and at J to 2 bases, leaving 0 bases not matched to a gene. Per germline, CDR1 SGHVS and CDR2 FNYEAQ. The CDR3 DNA follows: TGTGCCAGCAGTAGCGGGAGGGCCTACGAGCAGTACTTC. Amino acid sequence: CASSSGRAYEQYF.

Note on this clonotype: A clone one base away is much larger, so this may be a read error. The chain uses TRBV4-1 and TRBJ1-1; possible D gene TRBD1, 5 bases. The CDR3 contains 15 residues. CDR1 is MGHRA and CDR2 is YSYEKL in the germline V gene. This CDR3 reads CASSQVKAGWTGAFF. Here the CDR3 DNA reads TGCGCCAGCAGCCAAGTGAAGGCAGGGTGGACTGGAGCTTTCTTT.

A few counts support this clonotype. Mismatch with germline at one junction end may stem from a read error. The rearrangement links TRBV7-9 to TRBJ2-6; D ambiguous. Germline assignment: CDR1 SEHNR and CDR2 FQNEAQ (reference sequence). The CDR3 has 20 residues. The chain's CDR3 is CASRLAAAETATTGANVLTF. CDR3 in DNA: TGTGCCAGCAGATTAGCCGCGGCCGAAACTGCAACTACTGGGGCCAACGTCCTGACTTTC.

The rearrangement links TRBV9 to TRBJ1-1, with 9 bases lining up with TRBD1. Germline CDR1 is SGDLS and CDR2 is YYNGEE. Trimming cost V 6 bases and J 6 bases; bases outside gene matches: 3. This CDR3 is 12 amino acids long. This CDR3 is CASTGTGSEAFF. DNA for the CDR3: TGTGCCAGCACCGGGACAGGGTCTGAAGCTTTCTTT.

With respect to this clonotype: A read error is possible here, since a much larger clone lies one base away. The rearrangement links TRBV6-1 to TRBJ2-7; 9 nucleotides match TRBD2. The CDR3 totals 15 residues. J lost 2 bases, V lost 2 bases, and 4 bases had no gene match. Germline lookup yields CDR1 MNHNS and CDR2 SASEGT. This CDR3 reads CASSEIAGVPYEQYF. Here the CDR3 DNA reads TGTGCCAGCAGTGAAATAGCGGGAGTCCCCTACGAGCAGTACTTC.

There are many counts of this clonotype. The chain carries TRBV27 and TRBJ2-5; D gene ambiguous. V gave up 0 bases and J gave up 2 bases, with 7 bases separating them. The V gene's germline CDR1 is MNHEY and CDR2 SMNVEV (reference sequence). The CDR3 length is 14 residues. CDR3 coding DNA: TGTGCCAGCAGTTTATCGGGTTTTCAAGAGACCCAGTACTTC. Residues: CASSLSGFQETQYF.